A single sample is the source of the 32 T cell receptor beta chains below, sequenced in a study of blood T cells in healthy people across ages. A sample-barcoded 5' primer and a J-beta primer mix were used in a second PCR of roughly 6 to 11 cycles. TCRdb fed the 5' RACE reads into MiXCR, producing one record per CDR3 protein. The sample shows 750,000 to 950,000 distinct CDR3 sequences, under 35% of them seen only once. This same sample was also taken into another study, of T cells of mothers and their children.

Sequenced material: blood. All receptors come from a woman in her thirties or forties in good health.

The chain carries TRBV7-9 and TRBJ2-2; no definite D call. CDR1 SEHNR and CDR2 FQNEAQ come from the germline V gene (reference sequence). V dropped 5 bases and J dropped 8 bases, with 24 bases sitting between them. The CDR3 contains 17 residues. The CDR3 coding sequence is TGTGCCAGCAGCCGACCAAACGGGTCCTATACCGTGGGGGAGCTGTTTTTT. Residues: CASSRPNGSYTVGELFF.

This sequence joins TRBV2 and TRBJ2-1; no clear D gene. V was trimmed by 6 bases and J by 0 bases, leaving 9 bases between them. Germline loops: CDR1 SNHLY, CDR2 FYNNEI. This CDR3 region has 14 residues. As DNA, the CDR3 is TGTGCCAGCAGAAGCCGTGGCTCCTACAATGAGCAGTTCTTC. Translation gives CASRSRGSYNEQFF.

The chain recombines TRBV20-1 with TRBJ2-3; no reliable D call. The CDR3 is made up of 14 amino acids. Trimming left V 6 bases short and J 5 bases short, with 18 bases between. The germline V gene has CDR1 DFQATT and CDR2 SNEGSKA (reference sequence). CDR3: CSARKGSGGDTQYF. For the CDR3, the DNA is TGCAGTGCCAGAAAGGGATCCGGCGGAGATACGCAGTATTTT.

This clonotype was seen a few times. The chain links TRBV29-1 to TRBJ1-1, with D tentatively TRBD1 (6 bases). Germline CDR1 reads SQVTM; CDR2 reads ANQGSEA. This CDR3 has 13 amino acids. V was clipped by 7 bases and J by 6 bases, with 18 bases between them. DNA of the CDR3: TGCAGCGGATCCAGGGGCGGGGGTGCTGAAGCTTTCTTT. Translation: CSGSRGGGAEAFF.

This clonotype has more than one count but fewer than ten. The chain carries TRBV5-1 and TRBJ2-6; D not resolved. Germline V gives CDR1 SGHRS, CDR2 YFSETQ. V was clipped by 0 bases and J by 6 bases, with 7 bases between them. The CDR3 loop spans 14 amino acids. CDR3 residues: CASSLVSPANVLTF. The CDR3 DNA follows: TGCGCCAGCAGCTTGGTCTCACCGGCCAACGTCCTGACTTTC.

This clonotype was counted ten times or more. The chain has TRBV6-2 or TRBV6-3 and TRBJ2-1; 9 bases map to TRBD2. The CDR3 is 15 amino acids. The V gene's germline CDR1 is MNHEY and CDR2 SVGEGT. V lost 6 bases to trimming and J lost 4 bases; unmatched junction nucleotides: 7. CDR3 nucleotides: TGTGCCAGCAGAATGAGCGGGGGGACTTACAATGAGCAGTTCTTC. This translates into CASRMSGGTYNEQFF.

This clonotype occurred many times. The chain recombines TRBV29-1 with TRBJ2-3, with TRBD2 as a possible D gene (5 bases). V shed 7 bases and J shed 4 bases, with 18 bases lying between them. From germline, CDR1 is SQVTM and CDR2 ANQGSEA. The CDR3 contains 14 residues. In DNA, the CDR3 is TGCAGCGCTACTCCGGGAAGCGTCTCAGATACGCAGTATTTT. Protein product: CSATPGSVSDTQYF.

The rearrangement links TRBV9 to TRBJ1-2; D unclear. The CDR3 loop spans 13 amino acids. Between the trimmed V and J ends, which lost 4 bases and 4 bases, there was a span of 11 bases. Germline V gene data show CDR1 as SGDLS and CDR2 as YYNGEE. The CDR3 region is CASSPMDGYGYTF. Here the CDR3 DNA reads TGTGCCAGCAGCCCAATGGACGGCTATGGCTACACCTTC. Supplemented by reference TRBV9 and TRBJ1-2, the full variable domain reads DSGVTQTPKHLITATGQRVTLRCSPRSGDLSVYWYQQSLDQGLQFLIQYYNGEERAKGNILERFSAQQFPDLHSELNLSSLELGDSALYFCASSPMDGYGYTFGSGTRLTVV.

This chain uses TRBV2 with TRBJ2-5; 10 nucleotides align to TRBD2. V gave up 8 bases and J gave up 7 bases; unmatched junction bases: 13. The CDR3 consists of 15 residues. CDR1 is SNHLY and CDR2 is FYNNEI in the germline V gene. CDR3 region: CASHRELAGPRTQYF. CDR3 DNA sequence: TGTGCCAGCCACCGGGAACTAGCGGGGCCTCGGACCCAGTACTTC.

This chain connects TRBV2 to TRBJ1-6, with unresolved D. Per germline, CDR1 SNHLY and CDR2 FYNNEI. V lost 3 bases and J lost 7, with 7 bases in between. The CDR3 runs 13 residues. The CDR3 DNA follows: TGTGCCAGCAGTGATCCCGGAAATTCACCCCTCCACTTT. Protein: CASSDPGNSPLHF.

In this sample, this clonotype turned up a few times. The chain employs TRBV20-1 and TRBJ2-2; 10 bases align to TRBD2. CDR3 length: 15 amino acids. The V segment lost 1 base and the J segment 4 bases; nucleotides outside the gene matches: 3. Germline V lookup: CDR1 DFQATT, CDR2 SNEGSKA (reference sequence). CDR3 residues: CSARGPSGGTGELFF. CDR3 DNA: TGCAGTGCTAGAGGGCCTAGCGGGGGCACCGGGGAGCTGTTTTTT.

This clonotype was counted a few times. V gene TRBV20-1 combines with J gene TRBJ2-1; the D gene is possibly TRBD2 (5 bases). Between the trimmed V and J ends, which lost 5 bases and 10 bases, there was a span of 12 bases. The CDR3 totals 11 residues. Germline lookup yields CDR1 DFQATT and CDR2 SNEGSKA (reference sequence). The CDR3 reads CSAFWIAEQFF. The CDR3 DNA reads as TGCAGTGCTTTCTGGATAGCGGAGCAGTTCTTC.

DNA of the CDR3: TGTGCCAGCAGCTTTTCTGTACAAAGCTATGGCTACACCTTC. Translation: CASSFSVQSYGYTF. This chain connects TRBV7-8 to TRBJ1-2; unclear D gene. The CDR3 is 14 residues long. Germline V CDR1 and CDR2: SGHVS, FQNEAQ. The V end lost 3 bases, the J end lost 4 bases, and 12 bases lay between the germline ends.

CDR3 region: CASSPLLPGQGNGYTF. In nucleotides, the CDR3 is TGTGCCAGCAGCCCTTTATTACCGGGACAGGGTAATGGCTACACCTTC. The V gene is TRBV7-2, the J gene TRBJ1-2; the match to TRBD1 covers 9 bases. Trimming cost V 5 bases and J 6 bases; bases outside gene matches: 13. The CDR3 is made up of 16 amino acids. Germline CDR1 and CDR2: SGHTA and FQGNSA.

The V gene is TRBV2, the J gene TRBJ2-1; tentative D call: TRBD1 (5 bases). Germline loops: CDR1 SNHLY, CDR2 FYNNEI. Between the trimmed V and J ends, which lost 5 bases and 5 bases, there was a span of 19 bases. The CDR3 totals 16 residues. The CDR3 protein is CASSSPYQGRDNEQFF. For the CDR3, the DNA is TGTGCCAGCAGTTCCCCCTACCAGGGCCGTGACAATGAGCAGTTCTTC.

V and J are TRBV3-1 and TRBJ2-2; D possibly corresponds to TRBD2 (5 bases). The length of the CDR3 is 16 residues. V shed 4 bases and J shed 0 bases, with 12 bases lying between them. Germline loops: CDR1 LGHDT, CDR2 YNNKEL (reference sequence). The chain's CDR3 is CASSPSGSTNTGELFF. The CDR3 DNA follows: TGTGCCAGCAGCCCGTCGGGAAGTACGAACACCGGGGAGCTGTTTTTT.

To note about this clonotype: A read error may account for a junction end that differs from germline. The J gene is TRBJ2-1, the V gene TRBV5-1; 10 bases align to TRBD2. There are 15 residues in the CDR3. Germline CDR1 and CDR2: SGHRS and YFSETQ. The CDR3 sequence is CASSIRTSGYSEQFF. The CDR3 DNA sequence: TGCGCCAGCAGCATACGGACTAGCGGCTACAGTGAGCAGTTCTTC.

The V call is TRBV7-2, the J call TRBJ2-5; no clear D gene. The V gene's germline CDR1 is SGHTA and CDR2 FQGNSA. This CDR3 region has 13 residues. Trimming cost V 5 bases and J 5 bases, with 12 bases left between them. CDR3 in DNA: TGTGCCAGCAGCCCCTCGGGCTGGGAGACCCAGTACTTC. Protein: CASSPSGWETQYF. Full variable domain (rest looked up from reference TRBV7-2 and TRBJ2-5): GAGVSQSPSNKVTEKGKDVELRCDPISGHTALYWYRQSLGQGLEFLIYFQGNSAPDKSGLPSDRFSAERTGGSVSTLTIQRTQQEDSAVYLCASSPSGWETQYFGPGTRLLVL.

CDR3 loop: CASSSRTGAGNTIYF. The DNA of the CDR3 is TGTGCCAGCAGTTCACGAACAGGGGCTGGAAACACCATATATTTT. V gene TRBV27 combines with J gene TRBJ1-3; 7 nucleotides agree with TRBD1. Germline CDR1 MNHEY, CDR2 SMNVEV (reference sequence). V lost 4 bases to trimming and J lost 2 bases; unmatched junction nucleotides: 5. The CDR3 length is 15 residues.

The chain links TRBV27 to TRBJ2-1, with D perhaps matching TRBD1 or TRBD2 (5 bases each). The V end lost 8 bases, the J end lost 0 bases, and 8 bases lay between the germline ends. The CDR3 contains 13 residues. Germline assignment: CDR1 MNHEY and CDR2 SMNVEV (reference sequence). CDR3 nucleotides: TGTGCCAGCGGGACCCTCTCCTACAATGAGCAGTTCTTC. It specifies CASGTLSYNEQFF.

On this clonotype: A much larger clone differs by one base, so this may be a read error. The genes are TRBV5-1 and TRBJ2-5; 8 bases line up with TRBD1. Germline V gene lookup returns CDR1 SGHRS and CDR2 YFSETQ. There are 13 residues in the CDR3. Here the CDR3 reads CTSSPGGDETQYF. The DNA of the CDR3 is TGCACCAGCAGCCCAGGGGGCGATGAGACCCAGTACTTC.

This clonotype was counted ten times or more. The rearrangement links TRBV24-1 to TRBJ2-5; tentatively, D is TRBD2 (6 bases). This CDR3 is built from 12 residues. Deletions cut 0 bases from V and 12 bases from J, with 10 bases between. Germline-derived CDR1 and CDR2 are KGHDR and SFDVKD. The CDR3 spells CATSDLAGLEYF. The CDR3 DNA reads as TGTGCCACCAGTGATTTGGCGGGGCTAGAGTACTTC.

The chain recombines TRBV20-1 with TRBJ2-7; D not certain. The CDR3 covers 16 residues. CDR1 DFQATT and CDR2 SNEGSKA come from the germline V gene (reference sequence). Deletions cut 0 bases from V and 7 bases from J, with 22 bases between. The CDR3 reads CSARDLLEGSLEEQYF. Written as DNA, the CDR3 is TGCAGTGCTAGAGATCTTCTGGAAGGAAGCCTAGAGGAGCAGTACTTC.

The chain is built from TRBV6-5 and TRBJ1-1, with 7 bases lining up with TRBD1. Germline CDR1 is MNHEY and CDR2 is SVGAGI. V lost 0 bases, J lost 3 bases, and 4 bases stayed unmatched. The CDR3 runs 15 residues. CDR3 in DNA: TGTGCCAGCAGTTACTCGCAGGGGGGTGACACTGAAGCTTTCTTT. Protein product: CASSYSQGGDTEAFF.

This rearrangement joins TRBV20-1 to TRBJ1-6; 8 nucleotides match TRBD1. CDR1 DFQATT and CDR2 SNEGSKA come from the germline V gene (reference sequence). There are 13 residues in the CDR3. V lost 6 bases and J lost 10; bases outside the gene matches: 8. CDR3 sequence reads: CSAQDREASPLHF. As DNA, the CDR3 is TGCAGTGCCCAGGACAGGGAAGCCTCACCCCTCCACTTT.

At least ten counts were recorded for this clonotype. The V and J genes are TRBV5-1 and TRBJ1-5; D is ambiguous. This CDR3 contains 14 residues. V lost 0 bases and J 1 base, leaving 5 bases between the germline ends. Germline V gene sequence: CDR1 SGHRS, CDR2 YFSETQ. CDR3 DNA: TGCGCCAGCAGCTTGGGTGAGAGCAATCAGCCCCAGCATTTT. It encodes CASSLGESNQPQHF.

In its sample, this clonotype was seen a few times. J is TRBJ2-1 and V is TRBV24-1, with TRBD1 matching 10 bases. The J segment lost 15 bases and the V segment lost 3 bases, leaving 7 bases of the junction unmatched. This CDR3 contains 13 residues. Germline assignment: CDR1 KGHDR and CDR2 SFDVKD. In DNA form, the CDR3 reads TGTGCCACCAGTGATCAAATAGGGACAGGGGTGTTCTTC. Translating gives CATSDQIGTGVFF.

The chain combines TRBV5-4 with TRBJ2-5; possibly TRBD1 for D (8 bases). Looked up from germline, CDR1 is SGHNT and CDR2 is YYREEE (reference sequence). The CDR3 has 14 residues. Trimming pared 3 bases from V and 12 bases from J, leaving 21 bases between. The CDR3 protein is CASSSAYRGGGKYF. In DNA form, the CDR3 reads TGTGCCAGCAGCTCCGCGTACAGGGGGGGGGGAAAGTACTTC.

The V gene is TRBV27, the J gene TRBJ1-5; D call uncertain. The length of the CDR3 is 15 residues. The germline V gene has CDR1 MNHEY and CDR2 SMNVEV (reference sequence). With 6 bases removed from V and 4 bases from J, the gap between germline ends came to 16 bases. The CDR3 DNA sequence: TGTGCCAGCAGCTCAAACGGACGGGGTAATCAGCCCCAGCATTTT. This encodes CASSSNGRGNQPQHF.

Worth noting for this clonotype: A much larger clone differs from this one at a single base, so this may be a read error. The rearrangement uses TRBV7-2 and TRBJ1-5; D unresolved. This CDR3 comprises 15 residues. Germline V lookup: CDR1 SGHTA, CDR2 FQGNSA. CDR3 DNA: TGTGTCAGCAGCTTAGGTTGGCCAGGCAATCAGCCCCAGCATTTT. This translates into CVSSLGWPGNQPQHF.

V and J are TRBV12-5 and TRBJ2-7, with 8 bases identical to TRBD1. The V segment lost 2 bases and the J segment 1 base; nucleotides outside the gene matches: 7. Germline-derived CDR1 and CDR2 are LGHNT and FRNRAP. The CDR3 has 16 residues. The DNA for the CDR3 is TGTGCTAGTGGTTTGAACGTGGGACAGGAGTCCTACGAGCAGTACTTC. Translation: CASGLNVGQESYEQYF.

This clonotype was found a few times. The chain links TRBV28 to TRBJ2-4, with 9 bases matching TRBD2. Germline assignment: CDR1 MDHEN and CDR2 SYDVKM. The CDR3 is 13 residues long. The V and J ends lost 2 bases and 15 bases, in that order; junction bases with no gene match: 8. CDR3 residues: CASSLLAGYELYF. The CDR3, as DNA: TGTGCCAGCAGTTTACTAGCGGGGTACGAGCTGTACTTC.